This T cell receptor beta chain was sequenced in a study of blood T cell repertoires in COVID-19. Study details: Specimens from acute and convalescent COVID-19 originated in the United States, Italy and Spain. T cells, B-cell-depleted T cells, or PBMCs supplied cDNA or gDNA.

Original methodology: By means of reference gene primer amplification, nucleated cell counts were estimated. Some clones are missing from TCRdb's copy, which holds only in-frame ones; the method was immunoSEQ multiplex PCR. V and J calls plus clone size are reproduced from that table; the DNA served to infer D and trimming. The sample has about 140,000 clones, over 75% seen once. The sample comprised peripheral blood. The sequence derives from a woman aged 45-59 years with acute or convalescent COVID-19.

CDR3 residues: CASSQIKDSIYGYTF. CDR3 nucleotide sequence: TGTGCCAGCAGTCAGATCAAGGACAGTATCTATGGCTACACCTTC. The rearrangement joins TRBV7-8 to TRBJ1-2; D is perhaps TRBD1 (6 bases). The germline V gene encodes CDR1 SGHVS and CDR2 FQNEAQ. The CDR3 covers 15 residues. With 6 bases removed from V and 4 bases from J, the gap between germline ends came to 18 bases.